This T cell receptor beta chain was sequenced during a study of radiotherapy plus CTLA-4 blockade in lung cancer. Turning to the study itself: Disease control was present in 30% to 40% of patients, and objective responses in less than 20%.

The CDR3 spans 17 residues. CDR1 and CDR2 from the germline V gene are KGHSH and LQKENI. The V and J ends lost 0 bases and 3 bases, in that order; junction bases with no gene match: 7. Patients with chemo-refractory metastatic non-small-cell lung cancer received focal radiation plus CTLA-4 blockade with ipilimumab. The repertoire was sequenced with immunoSEQ multiplex PCR; TCRdb's copy has only in-frame clones and lacks some. The sample lists around 45,000 clones; 60% to 80% were seen once. Study-wide results and caveats: Early shifts in blood T cell clones, with interferon-beta, reportedly predicted response best. Following radiotherapy plus ipilimumab, tumor-derived TCR clones expanded in the blood.

On this clone: Its antigen is not identified.

The receptor was derived from a human donor with non-small cell lung cancer who had stable disease on radiotherapy plus ipilimumab. The rearrangement links TRBV18 to TRBJ1-5; TRBD1 matches 8 bases. This specimen consisted of peripheral blood, obtained from a patient treated with radiotherapy plus ipilimumab. The CDR3 DNA reads TGTGCCAGCTCACCACCGAGCGGACAGGGACACAATCAGCCCCAGCATTTT. Amino acid sequence: CASSPPSGQGHNQPQHF. The whole variable domain, filled in from reference TRBV18 and TRBJ1-5, reads NAGVMQNPRHLVRRRGQEARLRCSPMKGHSHVYWYRQLPEEGLKFMVYLQKENIIDESGMPKERFSAEFPKEGPSILRIQQVVRGDSAAYFCASSPPSGQGHNQPQHFGDGTRLSIL.